These 20 T cell receptor beta chains originate from one sample sequenced in a study of post-analysis software for immune sequencing data. Overall study findings and caveats: With TRBV5-6, TRBV5-1 and TRBV20-1 included, 4 to 6 TRBV segments were more frequent in patients than in controls.

These receptors are not linked to any known antigen. Built from TCR beta cDNA, the libraries had unique molecular identifiers in them. From the PCR reads, TCRdb called clonotypes with MiXCR, one entry per CDR3 protein. The sample lists 750,000 to 950,000 distinct CDR3 sequences, about 53% occurring once. The sample comprised blood. These receptors originate from a girl between 5 and 17 years old with multiple sclerosis.

The table lists this clonotype with a few counts. J is TRBJ2-1 and V is TRBV9; weak D call: TRBD1 (5 bases). The CDR3 loop spans 16 amino acids. Germline values: CDR1 SGDLS, CDR2 YYNGEE. V dropped 4 bases and J dropped 10 bases, with 24 bases sitting between them. The CDR3 region has the DNA TGTGCCAGCAGCTCTCCCATGGGGCTAGTTTCCAGCGAGCAGTTCTTC. Its protein is CASSSPMGLVSSEQFF. The entire variable domain, with the rest obtained from reference TRBV9 and TRBJ2-1, is as follows: DSGVTQTPKHLITATGQRVTLRCSPRSGDLSVYWYQQSLDQGLQFLIQYYNGEERAKGNILERFSAQQFPDLHSELNLSSLELGDSALYFCASSSPMGLVSSEQFFGPGTRLTVL.

A word on this clonotype: One end of the junction is discordant with germline, which a read error may explain. The chain has TRBV6-6 and TRBJ2-1, with D perhaps matching TRBD2 (7 bases). The germline V gene encodes CDR1 MNHNY and CDR2 SVGAGI (reference sequence). The CDR3 covers 16 residues. The CDR3 coding sequence is TGTACCAGCAGACTACGGACAGCGGGGCCGCGCAATGAGCAGTTCTTC. Translation: CTSRLRTAGPRNEQFF.

This chain connects TRBV25-1 to TRBJ2-4; possible D gene TRBD2, 5 bases. Matching the DNA end better, TRBJ2-7 makes the J call doubtful. Germline assignment: CDR1 MGHDK and CDR2 SYGVNS. The CDR3 consists of 16 residues. The CDR3: CASSGFGRTSNYEQYF. The CDR3 region has the DNA TGTGCCAGCAGTGGGTTTGGACGAACTAGTAATTACGAGCAGTACTTC.

The chain uses TRBV10-3 and TRBJ2-1; TRBD2 aligns across 11 bases. Losses at the gene ends were 11 bases for V and 8 bases for J; bases not matched to a gene: 14. This CDR3 comprises 15 residues. Germline V lookup: CDR1 ENHRY, CDR2 SYGVKD. The CDR3 DNA sequence: TGTGCCGTCTCGATAGCGGGAGGGCCGTCGGATGAGCAGTTCTTC. Its translation is CAVSIAGGPSDEQFF.

The rearrangement links TRBV7-6 to TRBJ2-3; D not resolved. Deletions cut 0 bases from V and 4 bases from J, with 11 bases between. The germline CDR1 and CDR2 sequences are SGHVS and FNYEAQ. The CDR3 contains 15 residues. The CDR3 DNA reads as TGTGCCAGCAGCTTAGCGCCTGTCTCCCCAGATACGCAGTATTTT. Translation: CASSLAPVSPDTQYF.

The J gene is TRBJ2-1, the V gene TRBV14; D is ambiguous. The J call is uncertain, as TRBJ2-7 better fits the DNA end. The germline gives CDR1 SGHDN, CDR2 FVKESK. The CDR3 has 13 residues. The CDR3 loop is CASSQVRLYEQYF. The CDR3 region has the DNA TGTGCCAGCAGCCAAGTTAGGCTCTACGAGCAGTACTTC.

This chain joins TRBV29-1 and TRBJ2-7; 10 nucleotides agree with TRBD2. The CDR3 has 13 amino acids. Germline CDR1 is SQVTM and CDR2 is ANQGSEA. The junction had 2 bases not matched to a gene; V was cut back by 6 bases and J by 0 bases. The CDR3: CSVTSGDSYEQYF. CDR3 DNA sequence: TGCAGCGTCACTAGCGGGGACTCCTACGAGCAGTACTTC.

V usage is TRBV6-6 and J usage is TRBJ1-2, with 8 bases aligning to TRBD1. CDR3 length: 15 residues. The V and J ends lost 5 bases and 6 bases, in that order; junction bases with no gene match: 11. Germline-derived CDR1 and CDR2 are MNHNY and SVGAGI (reference sequence). The CDR3 nucleotides are TGTGCCAGCAGTACCTCGACAGGGGCGGGGCATGGCTACACCTTC. Its protein product is CASSTSTGAGHGYTF.

The J gene is TRBJ1-5, the V gene TRBV3-1, with D uncertain. CDR3 length: 15 amino acids. V was pared by 0 bases and J by 5 bases, with 11 bases between. Germline V gene sequence: CDR1 LGHDT, CDR2 YNNKEL (reference sequence). CDR3 sequence: CASSQDPGSHQPQHF. The CDR3 bases are TGTGCCAGCAGCCAAGACCCGGGGTCTCATCAGCCCCAGCATTTT.

The chain joins TRBV3-1 to TRBJ2-7; D gene unclear. Looked up from germline, CDR1 is LGHDT and CDR2 is YNNKEL (reference sequence). The CDR3 extends over 16 amino acids. Trimming took 5 bases from V and 2 from J, leaving 19 bases between them. Written as DNA, the CDR3 is TGTGCCAGCAGCTTCCACGCGACCCATTGGCCCTACGAGCAGTACTTC. The encoded protein is CASSFHATHWPYEQYF.

V is TRBV29-1 and J is TRBJ1-3, with D maybe TRBD1 (6 bases). The CDR3 is made up of 18 amino acids. Trimming removed 4 bases from V and 0 bases from J, with 22 bases in between. The V gene's germline CDR1 is SQVTM and CDR2 ANQGSEA. DNA for the CDR3: TGCAGCGTTGTGGGGGCACAGGAGCCTAGGAGCTCTGGAAACACCATATATTTT. This sequence encodes CSVVGAQEPRSSGNTIYF.

This chain joins TRBV7-9 and TRBJ2-5, with TRBD2 matching over 10 bases. This CDR3 has 14 residues. Germline V gene lookup returns CDR1 SEHNR and CDR2 FQNEAQ (reference sequence). V lost 4 bases, J lost 2 bases, and 1 base stayed unmatched. The CDR3 is CASSSLAGQETQYF. The DNA of the CDR3 is TGTGCCAGCAGCTCACTAGCGGGACAAGAGACCCAGTACTTC.

J is TRBJ2-3 and V is TRBV2, with 8 bases fitting TRBD2. The CDR3 runs to 16 residues. The germline V gene encodes CDR1 SNHLY and CDR2 FYNNEI. V shed 0 bases, J shed 3 bases, and the junction held 5 bases outside the gene matches. CDR3 loop: CASSEALGGGTDTQYF. CDR3 sequence (DNA): TGTGCCAGCAGTGAAGCGCTGGGCGGGGGGACAGATACGCAGTATTTT. The variable domain in full, with the rest retrieved from reference TRBV2 and TRBJ2-3, is EPEVTQTPSHQVTQMGQEVILRCVPISNHLYFYWYRQILGQKVEFLVSFYNNEISEKSEIFDDQFSVERPDGSNFTLKIRSTKLEDSAMYFCASSEALGGGTDTQYFGPGTRLTVL.

This chain's CDR3 is CASSLGSSGPYEQYF. The CDR3 bases are TGCGCCAGCAGCTTGGGTTCTAGCGGTCCCTACGAGCAGTACTTC. The chain recombines TRBV5-1 with TRBJ2-5; TRBD2 aligns across 7 bases. The J call may be faulty, since TRBJ2-7 better matches the DNA end. The CDR3 loop spans 15 amino acids. CDR1 is SGHRS, CDR2 YFSETQ, per germline.

The gene calls are TRBV5-1 and TRBJ1-1; D is uncertain. The CDR3 runs 14 residues. Germline CDR1 SGHRS, CDR2 YFSETQ. Between the trimmed V and J ends, which lost 0 bases and 7 bases, there was a span of 13 bases. The CDR3 here is CASSLAKDTGEAFF. CDR3 nucleotides: TGCGCCAGCAGCTTGGCCAAGGATACGGGTGAAGCTTTCTTT.

V gene TRBV6-5 combines with J gene TRBJ2-5, with TRBD2 matching 10 bases. The CDR3 length is 17 residues. J was trimmed by 5 bases and V by 2 bases; bases with no gene match: 11. Germline assignment: CDR1 MNHEY and CDR2 SVGAGI. The CDR3 DNA follows: TGTGCCAGCAGTTACGGGTCTAGCGGGGGAGGATGGGAGACCCAGTACTTC. This codes for CASSYGSSGGGWETQYF.

The rearrangement uses TRBV9 and TRBJ2-5; D ambiguous. Germline lookup yields CDR1 SGDLS and CDR2 YYNGEE. Trimming shortened V by 0 bases and J by 1 base, and 13 bases separated the two germline ends. The CDR3 consists of 16 residues. The CDR3 nucleotides read TGTGCCAGCAGCGTAGGATTACAGCTCGCCCAAGAGACCCAGTACTTC. Its protein product is CASSVGLQLAQETQYF.

This chain links TRBV29-1 with TRBJ2-7; D is undetermined. The ends were cut back, 6 bases at V and 3 bases at J, with 21 bases in the middle. Germline CDR1 is SQVTM and CDR2 is ANQGSEA. This CDR3 has 15 amino acids. For the CDR3, the DNA is TGCAGCGTCGCCCCAAGTGGGCAACTCGGCTACGAGCAGTACTTC. Amino acids: CSVAPSGQLGYEQYF.

V usage is TRBV3-1 and J usage is TRBJ2-1; 12 nucleotides line up with TRBD1. Germline CDR1 reads LGHDT; CDR2 reads YNNKEL (reference sequence). The ends lost 1 base at V and 15 bases at J; junction bases unmatched: 19. The CDR3 consists of 18 residues. CDR3 sequence (DNA): TGTGCCAGCAGCCAAGTTAACCCCCTCGGGACAGGGGGCTTATGGGGGTTCTTC. It encodes CASSQVNPLGTGGLWGFF.

This clonotype has only one observation. The chain uses TRBV6-5 and TRBJ1-5, with 8 bases that match TRBD1. The J segment lost 4 bases and the V segment lost 5 bases, leaving 10 bases of the junction unmatched. This CDR3 region has 16 residues. Germline loops: CDR1 MNHEY, CDR2 SVGAGI. The CDR3 here is CASSTKWTGTNQPQHF. CDR3 in DNA: TGTGCCAGCAGTACTAAATGGACAGGGACAAATCAGCCCCAGCATTTT.